This note documents a single TCR beta chain sequence. In the source study's methods: Scientists estimated how many nucleated cells there were by amplifying reference gene primers. Clones were read by immunoSEQ multiplex PCR, and TCRdb kept only the in-frame ones, dropping some. That table is the source of V, J and clone size, and D and trimming were worked out from the DNA. The sample carries 80,000 to 130,000 clones, approximately 85% recorded once. The data derive from a study of blood T cell repertoires in COVID-19. The wider study: From T cells, B-cell-depleted T cells, or PBMCs came the material, which was cDNA or gDNA.

Germline trimming cut 6 bases from V and 9 bases from J; bases unmatched to any gene: 16. Germline lookup yields CDR1 KGHSH and CDR2 LQKENI. CDR3 length: 16 residues. Sequencing input: peripheral blood. The TCR sequence derives from a woman in her sixties or seventies with acute or convalescent COVID-19. The V and J genes are TRBV18 and TRBJ2-1, with TRBD2 matching 8 bases. CDR3 region: CASSKRLAGNWGEQFF. The CDR3 DNA sequence: TGTGCCAGCTCCAAGCGTCTAGCGGGCAACTGGGGTGAGCAGTTCTTC. Using reference TRBV18 and TRBJ2-1 for the parts outside the CDR3, the full variable domain is NAGVMQNPRHLVRRRGQEARLRCSPMKGHSHVYWYRQLPEEGLKFMVYLQKENIIDESGMPKERFSAEFPKEGPSILRIQQVVRGDSAAYFCASSKRLAGNWGEQFFGPGTRLTVL.